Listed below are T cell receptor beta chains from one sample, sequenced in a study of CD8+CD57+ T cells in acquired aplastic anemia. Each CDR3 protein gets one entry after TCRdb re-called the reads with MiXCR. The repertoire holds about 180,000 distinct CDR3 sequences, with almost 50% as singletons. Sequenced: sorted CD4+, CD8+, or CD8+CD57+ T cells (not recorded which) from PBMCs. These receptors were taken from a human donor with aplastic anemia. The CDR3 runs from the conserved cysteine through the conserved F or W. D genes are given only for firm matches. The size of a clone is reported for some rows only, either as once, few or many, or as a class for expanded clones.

CDR3 protein: CASSIMAGGNTGELFF
CDR3 DNA: TGTGCCAGTAGTATAATGGCAGGGGGCAACACCGGGGAGCTGTTTTTT
J gene: TRBJ2-2
D gene: TRBD1
V gene: TRBV19
clone size: many

CDR3 protein: CASSQAGSQETQYF
CDR3 DNA: TGTGCCAGCAGTCAAGCCGGGAGCCAAGAGACCCAGTACTTC
J gene: TRBJ2-5
D gene: .
V gene: TRBV2
clone size: .

CDR3 protein: CASSPYGQGSYEQYF
CDR3 DNA: TGTGCCAGCAGCCCATATGGACAGGGCTCCTACGAGCAGTACTTC
J gene: TRBJ2-7
D gene: TRBD1
V gene: TRBV9
clone size: .

CDR3 protein: CASSVGTRVNSPLHF
CDR3 DNA: TGTGCCAGCAGCGTAGGTACCAGGGTGAATTCACCCCTCCACTTT
J gene: TRBJ1-6
D gene: .
V gene: TRBV9
clone size: few

CDR3 protein: CASNSISSYNSPLHF
CDR3 DNA: TGTGCCAGCAATTCGATCAGCTCCTATAATTCACCCCTCCACTTT
J gene: TRBJ1-6
D gene: .
V gene: TRBV6-5
clone size: many

CDR3 protein: CSARERGGRGGEQFF
CDR3 DNA: TGCAGTGCTAGAGAGCGGGGGGGCCGAGGTGGAGAGCAGTTCTTC
J gene: TRBJ2-1
D gene: TRBD2
V gene: TRBV20-1
clone size: few

CDR3 protein: CASSRDLTGELFF
CDR3 DNA: TGTGCCAGCAGCCGAGACCTCACCGGGGAGCTGTTTTTT
J gene: TRBJ2-2
D gene: .
V gene: TRBV7-6
clone size: many

CDR3 protein: CASRLDPGGNQPQHF
CDR3 DNA: TGCGCCAGCAGGCTTGATCCAGGGGGCAATCAGCCCCAGCATTTT
J gene: TRBJ1-5
D gene: .
V gene: TRBV5-1
clone size: .

CDR3 protein: CASRYGVADTQYF
CDR3 DNA: TGTGCCAGCAGGTACGGGGTGGCAGATACGCAGTATTTT
J gene: TRBJ2-3
D gene: .
V gene: TRBV5-6
clone size: many

CDR3 protein: CSARWGWTSAYQETQCF
CDR3 DNA: TGCAGTGCTAGATGGGGGTGGACTAGCGCCTACCAAGAGACCCAGTGCTTC
J gene: TRBJ2-5
D gene: TRBD2
V gene: TRBV20-1
clone size: many

CDR3 protein: CSARGESGANVLTF
CDR3 DNA: TGCAGTGCTAGAGGGGAATCTGGGGCCAACGTCCTGACTTTC
J gene: TRBJ2-6
D gene: .
V gene: TRBV20-1
clone size: .

CDR3 protein: CAGSLGVGPREQYF
CDR3 DNA: TGTGCCGGCAGCTTAGGGGTAGGGCCTCGGGAGCAGTACTTC
J gene: TRBJ2-7
D gene: .
V gene: TRBV7-3
clone size: .

CDR3 protein: CASNVAGSETQYF
CDR3 DNA: TGTGCCAGCAACGTAGCGGGGTCGGAGACCCAGTACTTC
J gene: TRBJ2-5
D gene: TRBD2
V gene: TRBV7-2
clone size: .

CDR3 protein: CASSTDSGRVQNEQHF
CDR3 DNA: TGCGCCAGCAGCACCGATAGCGGGAGGGTCCAGAACGAGCAGCACTTC
J gene: TRBJ2-7
D gene: TRBD2
V gene: TRBV5-1
clone size: .

CDR3 protein: CSTPGDRPNGELFF
CDR3 DNA: TGCAGCACCCCCGGTGACAGACCTAACGGGGAGCTGTTTTTT
J gene: TRBJ2-2
D gene: .
V gene: TRBV29-1
clone size: .

CDR3 protein: CASSLTQGNYYNSPLHF
CDR3 DNA: TGTGCCAGCTCACTGACGCAGGGGAATTACTATAATTCACCCCTCCACTTT
J gene: TRBJ1-6
D gene: .
V gene: TRBV6-1
clone size: .

CDR3 protein: CSMRHPNYGYTF
CDR3 DNA: TGCAGCATGAGACACCCCAACTATGGCTACACCTTC
J gene: TRBJ1-2
D gene: .
V gene: TRBV29-1
clone size: .

CDR3 protein: CASSAGSGMSTDTQYF
CDR3 DNA: TGCGCCAGCAGTGCTGGTAGCGGGATGAGCACAGATACGCAGTATTTT
J gene: TRBJ2-3
D gene: TRBD2
V gene: TRBV10-1
clone size: many

CDR3 protein: CASSLVGDGSYEQYF
CDR3 DNA: TGCGCCAGCAGCTTAGTAGGCGATGGTAGCTACGAGCAGTACTTC
J gene: TRBJ2-7
D gene: .
V gene: TRBV5-1
clone size: many

CDR3 protein: CSARDREQFF
CDR3 DNA: TGCAGTGCTAGAGATAGGGAGCAGTTCTTC
J gene: TRBJ2-1
D gene: .
V gene: TRBV20-1
clone size: .

CDR3 protein: CASRPVSRYTGELFF
CDR3 DNA: TGCGCCAGCAGACCTGTCTCCAGGTACACCGGGGAGCTGTTTTTT
J gene: TRBJ2-2
D gene: .
V gene: TRBV7-3
clone size: once

CDR3 protein: CAISEAEGEQFF
CDR3 DNA: TGTGCCATCAGTGAGGCAGAGGGTGAGCAGTTCTTC
J gene: TRBJ2-1
D gene: .
V gene: TRBV10-3
clone size: few

CDR3 protein: CASSRDMLYEQYF
CDR3 DNA: TGTGCCAGCAGTCGGGACATGTTGTACGAGCAGTACTTC
J gene: TRBJ2-7
D gene: .
V gene: TRBV7-9
clone size: .

CDR3 protein: CASAQGTGLVLGQPQHF
CDR3 DNA: TGCGCCAGCGCACAAGGGACAGGGCTCGTTTTGGGTCAGCCCCAGCATTTT
J gene: TRBJ1-5
D gene: TRBD1
V gene: TRBV10-2
clone size: few

CDR3 protein: CASRDRGKETQYF
CDR3 DNA: TGTGCCAGCAGGGACAGGGGGAAAGAGACCCAGTACTTC
J gene: TRBJ2-5
D gene: TRBD1
V gene: TRBV2
clone size: .